Presented here are 18 T cell receptor beta chains from one specimen sequenced in a study of shared clonotypes between healthy human individuals (dated by TCRdb to the early 2020s). Library construction relied on the immunoSEQ multiplex PCR assay. The source is immuneACCESS, and TCRdb retained only in-frame sequences with V and J called. Part of the clones is not carried over; for the studies checked, unresolved V genes explain less than half of this, and the remainder is unexplained. The sample contains some 1 million clones, 65% to 80% of them found a single time. Together, the top ten hold around 1.5% of the sample. Material: memory CD4+ T cells sorted from blood. The cell subset or site label of this sample denotes: CD45RA-negative fraction. Source of these receptors: a man in his late teens or twenties in good health.

The chain carries TRBV5-4 and TRBJ1-1; D unclear. V shed 0 bases and J shed 5 bases, with 11 bases lying between them. Germline V CDR1 and CDR2: SGHNT, YYREEE (reference sequence). This CDR3 is built from 14 residues. In DNA, the CDR3 is TGTGCCAGCAGCTTGGCGGGCCAGAGGACTGAAGCTTTCTTT. It specifies CASSLAGQRTEAFF.

The chain joins TRBV5-1 to TRBJ2-2, with TRBD1 matching 10 bases. The ends lost 7 bases at V and 5 bases at J; junction bases unmatched: 8. This CDR3 comprises 15 residues. The germline gives CDR1 SGHRS, CDR2 YFSETQ. The CDR3 DNA follows: TGCGCCAGCCGCCGCGACAGGGGGCAAACCGGGGAGCTGTTTTTT. It specifies CASRRDRGQTGELFF.

This sequence joins TRBV5-1 and TRBJ2-7; D may correspond to TRBD1 or TRBD2 (5 bases each). This CDR3 has 14 residues. V lost 4 bases, J lost 4 bases, and 15 bases lay in between. Germline V gives CDR1 SGHRS, CDR2 YFSETQ. CDR3 residues: CASSPSRDGYEQYF. The DNA of the CDR3 is TGCGCCAGCAGCCCTTCCCGGGACGGGTACGAGCAGTACTTC.

The chain couples TRBV7-8 to TRBJ1-4, with no clear D. From germline, CDR1 is SGHVS and CDR2 FQNEAQ. V was trimmed by 0 bases and J by 0 bases, leaving 2 bases between them. The CDR3 is 14 amino acids. In DNA, the CDR3 is TGTGCCAGCAGCTTAGCTTCAACTAATGAAAAACTGTTTTTT. It yields the protein CASSLASTNEKLFF.

The V and J genes are TRBV21-1 and TRBJ1-5. TRBV21-1 is a documented pseudogene. The CDR3 runs 14 residues. CDR3 coding DNA: TGTGCCAGCAGCAATCAAGGGGGGTCACAGCCCCAGCATTTT. The encoded protein is CASSNQGGSQPQHF.

The chain employs TRBV19 and TRBJ1-4, with 9 bases fitting TRBD1. Germline assignment: CDR1 LNHDA and CDR2 SQIVND (reference sequence). This CDR3 has 17 residues. Trimming at V came to 5 bases and at J to 0 bases, leaving 7 bases not matched to a gene. In DNA form, the CDR3 reads TGTGCCAGTAGTGTCACAGGGGGCCCGGCAACTAATGAAAAACTGTTTTTT. This sequence encodes CASSVTGGPATNEKLFF.

This rearrangement joins TRBV5-1 to TRBJ2-3; D gene ambiguous. Germline V gene sequence: CDR1 SGHRS, CDR2 YFSETQ. The length of the CDR3 is 16 residues. The ends were cut back, 0 bases at V and 2 bases at J, with 13 bases in the middle. The chain's CDR3 is CASSLAFGSSTDTQYF. The DNA for the CDR3 is TGCGCCAGCAGCTTGGCCTTCGGCAGTTCCACAGATACGCAGTATTTT. The full variable domain, rest sourced from reference TRBV5-1 and TRBJ2-3, is KAGVTQTPRYLIKTRGQQVTLSCSPISGHRSVSWYQQTPGQGLQFLFEYFSETQRNKGNFPGRFSGRQFSNSRSEMNVSTLELGDSALYLCASSLAFGSSTDTQYFGPGTRLTVL.

The chain employs TRBV28 and TRBJ1-1; D gene unclear. V was shortened by 6 bases and J by 1 base, with 9 bases between the two germline ends. The CDR3 runs to 13 residues. Germline assignment: CDR1 MDHEN and CDR2 SYDVKM. The CDR3 sequence is CASRARGNTEAFF. In DNA form, the CDR3 reads TGTGCCAGCAGGGCCCGGGGGAACACTGAAGCTTTCTTT.

The rearrangement links TRBV5-6 to TRBJ2-7; TRBD2 matches at 8 bases. The CDR3 has 14 amino acids. Trimming removed 0 bases from V and 6 bases from J; junction bases left unmatched: 5. Germline V gene sequence: CDR1 SGHDT, CDR2 YYEEEE. CDR3 amino acids: CASSLDGRASEQYF. The CDR3 DNA is TGTGCCAGCAGCTTGGACGGGAGGGCCTCCGAGCAGTACTTC. The full variable domain, completed using reference TRBV5-6 and TRBJ2-7, is DAGVTQSPTHLIKTRGQQVTLRCSPKSGHDTVSWYQQALGQGPQFIFQYYEEEERQRGNFPDRFSGHQFPNYSSELNVNALLLGDSALYLCASSLDGRASEQYFGPGTRLTVT.

The chain uses TRBV4-1 and TRBJ2-1; D call uncertain. Trimming removed 1 base at V and 9 bases at J, with 13 bases between. This CDR3 is built from 14 residues. Germline CDR1 is MGHRA and CDR2 is YSYEKL. The CDR3 DNA reads as TGCGCCAGCAGCCAAGGCCCCCGGGTAAGTGAGCAGTTCTTC. Translating it yields CASSQGPRVSEQFF.

A word on this clone: Other DNA sequences in this specimen translate into the identical CDR3. The CDR3 sequence: CASSPPSRENTEAFF. The CDR3 coding sequence is TGTGCCAGCTCACCACCGTCCAGGGAGAACACTGAAGCTTTCTTT. V usage is TRBV18 and J usage is TRBJ1-1; the D gene is possibly TRBD1 (5 bases). CDR3 length: 15 residues. Trimming stripped 0 bases from V and 1 base from J, with 9 bases between. Germline V gives CDR1 KGHSH, CDR2 LQKENI.

The V gene is TRBV5-8, the J gene TRBJ1-5; D remains unclear. Germline values: CDR1 SGHTS, CDR2 YDEGEE. The CDR3 sequence is 15 residues long. V shed 4 bases and J shed 7 bases, with 18 bases lying between them. The CDR3 region is CASSPRNSAGQPQHF. The DNA for the CDR3 is TGTGCCAGCAGCCCCCGGAACAGCGCAGGACAGCCCCAGCATTTT.

The genes are TRBV28 and TRBJ1-1, with a possible D match to TRBD1 (5 bases). CDR3 size: 15 residues. V was pared by 8 bases and J by 1 base, with 17 bases between. CDR1 is MDHEN and CDR2 is SYDVKM in the germline V gene. The CDR3 DNA follows: TGTGCCAGCCCTCCGCCAGGGAATAAGAACACTGAAGCTTTCTTT. Protein product: CASPPPGNKNTEAFF.

This chain uses TRBV9 with TRBJ2-7, with 9 bases that match TRBD2. Per germline, CDR1 SGDLS and CDR2 YYNGEE. The CDR3 sequence is 16 residues long. V was clipped by 0 bases and J by 4 bases; unmatched bases: 8. CDR3 loop: CASSVDGSGGVYEQYF. Here the CDR3 DNA reads TGTGCCAGCAGCGTAGACGGTAGCGGGGGCGTTTACGAGCAGTACTTC.

The chain links TRBV5-1 to TRBJ1-1; D may be TRBD1 (5 bases). The V end was cut by 3 bases, the J end by 4 bases, with 19 bases between. Germline assignment: CDR1 SGHRS and CDR2 YFSETQ. The CDR3 totals 16 residues. Here the CDR3 DNA reads TGCGCCAGCAGCTGGACGCGGACAAGGGGTTCCACTGAAGCTTTCTTT. Amino acids: CASSWTRTRGSTEAFF.

The J gene is TRBJ1-1, the V gene TRBV5-1; unclear D gene. Germline V gene lookup returns CDR1 SGHRS and CDR2 YFSETQ. V lost 0 bases and J lost 5, with 14 bases in between. The CDR3 loop spans 15 amino acids. The CDR3 loop reads CASSLAFGKGTEAFF. Here the CDR3 DNA reads TGCGCCAGCAGCTTGGCCTTCGGCAAAGGGACTGAAGCTTTCTTT.

The chain carries TRBV10-3 and TRBJ2-1; 7 bases agree with TRBD2. Germline CDR1 ENHRY, CDR2 SYGVKD. The CDR3 spans 16 residues. J gave up 2 bases and V 7 bases, and 11 bases lay outside the gene matches. DNA for the CDR3: TGTGCCATCACAGGGACGGCGGGAGTCACCTACAATGAGCAGTTCTTC. It translates to CAITGTAGVTYNEQFF.

The chain recombines TRBV14 with TRBJ2-5; weak D call: TRBD1 (6 bases). V was clipped by 1 base and J by 13 bases, with 10 bases between them. This CDR3 is built from 11 residues. CDR1 SGHDN and CDR2 FVKESK come from the germline V gene. For the CDR3, the DNA is TGTGCCAGCAGCCAAGGTGGGACAATGTACTTC. This translates into CASSQGGTMYF.